This T cell receptor beta chain was captured in a study of blood T cell repertoires in COVID-19. About the research overall: Samples taken during acute and convalescent COVID-19 were collected in the United States, Italy and Spain. From T cells, B-cell-depleted T cells, or PBMCs came the material, which was cDNA or gDNA.

Source study methods: Quantification of nucleated cells was approximated via reference gene primer amplification. Generated by immunoSEQ multiplex PCR, the TCRdb table keeps only in-frame clones and is missing some. D and trimming come from the DNA, and the V and J calls and clone size come from that table. In the table there are roughly 68,000 clones, about 81% of which are singletons. Germline V CDR1 and CDR2: SGHKS, YYEKEE (reference sequence). The CDR3 spans 14 residues. With 0 bases clipped from V and 6 bases from J, the junction kept 6 bases outside the gene matches. The sequenced sample consisted of peripheral blood. The clonotype was recovered from a human donor in a cohort sampled during active COVID-19. The chain links TRBV5-5 to TRBJ2-7, with 7 nucleotides matching TRBD2. CDR3 DNA sequence: TGTGCCAGCAGCTTGGCGGGGGGAATCCGCGAGCAGTACTTC. Encoded protein: CASSLAGGIREQYF.